This entry describes one T cell receptor beta chain. The antigen it binds to is not known. Base qualities are not provided; no much larger clone lies one nucleotide away. The data stem from a study of control samples from healthy donors and cancer patients (dated by TCRdb to about 2020). Receptor amplification or capture employed the immunoSEQ multiplex PCR assay. This is the immuneACCESS table as TCRdb keeps it, with only in-frame sequences that have V and J called. A part of the clones is gone; compared with another copy, unresolved V genes explain less than half, and the rest is unexplained. Present in this sample are over 110,000 clones, 92% of which were seen just once. The ten largest clones capture approximately 10% of the sample. The CDR3 contains 14 residues, cysteine and phenylalanine counted. Only the CDR3 region is kept as DNA, spanning 42 bases read in frame from base 1. At the junction V is shortened by 7 bases and J by 9 bases, with 19 bases in between. Per the germline V gene, MDHEN is the CDR1 and SYDVKM is the CDR2.

Recombination connected TRBV28 to TRBJ1-5; TRBD1 is a weak D gene call, 5 bases matching. Material: blood. The TCR originated in a man aged 25 to 40 in good health. The DNA sequence reads TGTGCCAGCAACGACACACCGGGACGGGGGCCCCAGCATTTT. Its protein is CASNDTPGRGPQHF.